A selection of T cell receptor beta chains follows, all from one sample in a study of blood T cell repertoires in COVID-19. The assay was immunoSEQ multiplex PCR, and TCRdb's table has in-frame clones only and misses some. The profile shows some 96,000 clones, over 65% of them singletons. Sequencing was performed on peripheral blood. The receptors derive from a human donor in a cohort sampled during active COVID-19. Each CDR3 is given with its conserved first and last residue. Each record gives: D gene, J gene, clone size, V gene, CDR3 DNA, CDR3 protein. The D gene is left open where the match is weak. A row's size may be missing; if present it is once, few, many or a size class.

D: TRBD2; J: TRBJ2-2; size: few; V: TRBV6-5; DNA: TGTGCCAGTGAACGGGGGGGCGAGTGGACCGGGGAGCTGTTTTTT; CDR3: CASERGGEWTGELFF
D: NA; J: TRBJ1-1; size: NA; V: TRBV2; DNA: TGTGCCAGCAGGGACAGAAGTGGCACTGAAGCTTTCTTT; CDR3: CASRDRSGTEAFF
D: NA; J: TRBJ2-2; size: NA; V: TRBV2; DNA: TGTGCCAGCAGTGGTGGCACGAACACCGGGGAGCTGTTTTTT; CDR3: CASSGGTNTGELFF
D: NA; J: TRBJ1-5; size: NA; V: TRBV11-1; DNA: TGTGCCAGCAGCCGGGGTTACAATCAGCCCCAGCATTTT; CDR3: CASSRGYNQPQHF
D: NA; J: TRBJ2-1; size: NA; V: TRBV20-1; DNA: TGCAGTGCCGGAGGACATGAGCAGTTCTTC; CDR3: CSAGGHEQFF
D: NA; J: TRBJ1-5; size: NA; V: TRBV7-6; DNA: TGTGCCAGCAGCTTAAATGGCAGGGGAGATCAGCCCCAGCATTTT; CDR3: CASSLNGRGDQPQHF
D: TRBD2; J: TRBJ2-1; size: NA; V: TRBV29-1; DNA: TGCAGCGTTAAACAGCGGGGAGCCTACAATGAGCAGTTCTTC; CDR3: CSVKQRGAYNEQFF
D: TRBD1; J: TRBJ2-1; size: NA; V: TRBV9; DNA: TGTGCCAGCAGCGCCAGCCCGGGACAGGTCAACAATGAGCAGTTCTTC; CDR3: CASSASPGQVNNEQFF
D: NA; J: TRBJ1-5; size: NA; V: TRBV28; DNA: TGTGCCAGCATGGACATCAATCAGCCCCAGCATTTT; CDR3: CASMDINQPQHF
D: NA; J: TRBJ1-2; size: NA; V: TRBV6-5; DNA: TGTGCCAGCAGTTTCACGGGAGGTAACGGGAACTATGGCTACACCTTC; CDR3: CASSFTGGNGNYGYTF
D: TRBD2; J: TRBJ2-7; size: NA; V: TRBV2; DNA: TGTGCCAGCACGGGGGGTCTCTCCTACGAGCAGTACTTC; CDR3: CASTGGLSYEQYF
D: TRBD1; J: TRBJ2-2; size: NA; V: TRBV7-7; DNA: TGTGCTAGCAGCGAAAGACAGGGGGTGAACACCGGGGAGCTGTTTTTT; CDR3: CASSERQGVNTGELFF
D: TRBD1; J: TRBJ2-5; size: NA; V: TRBV6-5; DNA: TGTGCCACCGGACAGGGCCAAGAGACCCAGTACTTC; CDR3: CATGQGQETQYF
D: NA; J: TRBJ1-1; size: few; V: TRBV29-1; DNA: TGCAGCGTTGAACGGGAGACTGAAGCTTTCTTT; CDR3: CSVERETEAFF
D: TRBD2; J: TRBJ2-7; size: few; V: TRBV2; DNA: TGTGCCAGCAGTGAGCCCTTGGGGATAGCGGGGAACTACGAGCAGTACTTC; CDR3: CASSEPLGIAGNYEQYF
D: TRBD2; J: TRBJ2-2; size: once; V: TRBV6-6; DNA: TGTGCCAGCAGTACGACTAGCGGGAGTACCGGGGAGCTGTTTTTT; CDR3: CASSTTSGSTGELFF
D: TRBD2; J: TRBJ2-1; size: NA; V: TRBV29-1; DNA: TGCAGCGTTTCCTTAGCGGGAGGCAATGAGCAGTTCTTC; CDR3: CSVSLAGGNEQFF
D: TRBD1; J: TRBJ2-5; size: once; V: TRBV19; DNA: TGTGCCAGTAGAAACAGACAGGGAAGCCAAGAGACCCAGTACTTC; CDR3: CASRNRQGSQETQYF
D: TRBD2; J: TRBJ2-3; size: once; V: TRBV6-2/TRBV6-3; DNA: TGTGCCAGCAGTTACCGAGGACTAGCGGGACGCACAGATACGCAGTATTTT; CDR3: CASSYRGLAGRTDTQYF
D: NA; J: TRBJ2-7; size: NA; V: TRBV15; DNA: TGTGCCACCAGCAGAGATAGAGGTAGCGCTTACGAGCAGTACTTC; CDR3: CATSRDRGSAYEQYF
D: TRBD1; J: TRBJ2-4; size: NA; V: TRBV5-4; DNA: TGTGCCAGCAGCAGATCCGGGACAGGGTTAAACATTCAGTACTTC; CDR3: CASSRSGTGLNIQYF
D: NA; J: TRBJ2-7; size: NA; V: TRBV5-6; DNA: TGTGCCAGCAGCCCCAGCGGGACAGGAGTCTACGAGCAGTACTTC; CDR3: CASSPSGTGVYEQYF
D: TRBD1; J: TRBJ1-5; size: once; V: TRBV4-1; DNA: TGCGCCAGCAGCCAACCATCGACGACAGGGCATTACCAGCCCCAGCATTTT; CDR3: CASSQPSTTGHYQPQHF
D: NA; J: TRBJ1-3; size: NA; V: TRBV23-1; DNA: TGCGCCAGCGCGGGCGGGAGGAATATGGCTGGAAACACCATATATTTT; CDR3: CASAGGRNMAGNTIYF
D: NA; J: TRBJ2-5; size: NA; V: TRBV28; DNA: TGTGCCAGCAGCCTACCCAGGGGAGAGACCCAGTACTTC; CDR3: CASSLPRGETQYF
D: TRBD1; J: TRBJ2-5; size: NA; V: TRBV20-1; DNA: TGCAGTGCTAGTGACAGGGAAGAGACCCAGTACTTC; CDR3: CSASDREETQYF
D: NA; J: TRBJ1-1; size: few; V: TRBV2; DNA: TGTGCCAGCAGTGACGAAAGGGGCACTGAAGCTTTCTTT; CDR3: CASSDERGTEAFF
D: TRBD1; J: TRBJ1-2; size: NA; V: TRBV11-2; DNA: TGTGCCAGCAGCTCGATACGGACAGGGCAATATGGCTACACCTTC; CDR3: CASSSIRTGQYGYTF
D: NA; J: TRBJ1-6; size: NA; V: TRBV6-5; DNA: TGTGCCAGCAGTTACTCGATAGGGGCAAGGGATTCACCCCTCCACTTT; CDR3: CASSYSIGARDSPLHF
D: TRBD1; J: TRBJ2-2; size: NA; V: TRBV3-1/TRBV3-2; DNA: TGTGCCAGCAGCCAACAAACCGGGACAGGGGGTTTCAAGGAGCTGTTTTTT; CDR3: CASSQQTGTGGFKELFF
D: TRBD2; J: TRBJ2-1; size: NA; V: TRBV4-1; DNA: TGCGCCAGCAGCCAACTACCGGGACTACCGACCTCGGAGCAGTTCTTC; CDR3: CASSQLPGLPTSEQFF
D: TRBD2; J: TRBJ2-7; size: NA; V: TRBV9; DNA: TGTGCCAGCAGCGTAGACCCTAGCGGGGGGGTATCCGAGCAGTACTTC; CDR3: CASSVDPSGGVSEQYF